This T cell receptor beta chain derives from a study of identical twins. Regarding the study as a whole: Conclusions were based on cross-sectional statistical analysis, without following the same donors.

This CDR3 is built from 14 residues. V was pared by 2 bases and J by 3 bases, with 4 bases of the junction left unmatched. The V gene's germline CDR1 is DFQATT and CDR2 SNEGSKA (reference sequence). Healthy Caucasians made up all donors. This clonotype was counted between two and nine times. The target antigen is unknown. Via MiXCR, TCRdb re-called the 5' RACE reads, giving one row per CDR3 protein. The sample has roughly 480,000 distinct CDR3 sequences, 24% seen once. The same data also went into a second study, on T cells expressing NK-cell markers.

This clonotype originated in a young woman in good health. The specimen sequenced was CD4+ T cells sorted from blood. The chain employs TRBV20-1 and TRBJ2-3, with 8 nucleotides matching TRBD2. The CDR3 coding sequence is TGCAGTGCTAGAAGCGGGGGCCTGACAGATACGCAGTATTTT. Its translation: CSARSGGLTDTQYF.